The TCR beta chain described here comes from a study of cytomegalovirus exposure and HLA in healthy donors. With 60 Vbeta and 13 Jbeta primers, the PCR was carried out. The protocol was immunoSEQ multiplex PCR, while the TCRdb copy is restricted to in-frame clones and leaves out a portion. The sample has 150,000 to 200,000 clones, about 13% seen once; the top ten hold approximately 8.4%. CDR3 length equals 13 residues. Germline trimming cut 5 bases from V and 8 bases from J; bases unmatched to any gene: 7. Germline CDR1 and CDR2: MDHEN and SYDVKM. This clone was picked up a small number of times. This chain connects TRBV28 to TRBJ1-2; 8 positions agree with TRBD1. Sequenced input: PBMCs. This clonotype was obtained from a man in his fifties or sixties in good health and CMV-seropositive. CDR3 sequence: CASSEQGAQGYTF. The CDR3 DNA follows: TGTGCCAGCAGTGAGCAGGGGGCGCAGGGCTACACCTTC.